The 23 T cell receptor beta chains presented below share a single source sample, sequenced in a study of control samples from healthy donors and cancer patients. Clones were sequenced by immunoSEQ multiplex PCR, and TCRdb holds only the in-frame ones, with some missing. Counted here are about 68,000 clones, 83% occurring once; the ten biggest clones make up approximately 14%. The sequencing sample was made of blood. The receptors stem from a man in his fifties or sixties in good health.

The rearrangement joins TRBV4-3 to TRBJ2-1, with TRBD2 matching over 10 bases. V gave up 0 bases and J gave up 10 bases; unmatched junction bases: 15. Germline CDR1 is LGHNA and CDR2 is YSLEER. The CDR3 runs 18 residues. CDR3 in amino acids: CASSQEASGSSGIWEQFF. CDR3 in DNA: TGCGCCAGCAGCCAAGAAGCTAGCGGGAGCTCGGGAATATGGGAGCAGTTCTTC.

V and J are TRBV6-5 and TRBJ2-2; 8 bases are shared with TRBD2. The CDR3 loop spans 14 amino acids. With V trimmed by 6 bases and J by 5 bases, 5 bases remained unmatched. Germline values: CDR1 MNHEY, CDR2 SVGAGI. The DNA of the CDR3 is TGTGCCAGCAGCGGGGGGGAGAAAACCGGGGAGCTGTTTTTT. It codes for CASSGGEKTGELFF.

The rearrangement uses TRBV15 and TRBJ2-1, with D tentatively TRBD2 (5 bases). The CDR3 spans 12 residues. Deletions cut 1 base from V and 8 bases from J, with 6 bases between. Per the germline V gene, CDR1 is LNHNV and CDR2 is YYDKDF (reference sequence). DNA for the CDR3: TGTGCCACCAGCAGAGCGCGGGATGAGCAGTTCTTC. This gives the protein CATSRARDEQFF.

V usage is TRBV15 and J usage is TRBJ2-3; maybe TRBD2 (6 bases). Germline loops: CDR1 LNHNV, CDR2 YYDKDF (reference sequence). This CDR3 has 16 amino acids. The V gene lost 2 bases and the J gene lost 2 bases, with 14 bases spanning the gap. The CDR3 reads CATSRRLGGNTDTQYF. The DNA for the CDR3 is TGTGCCACCAGCAGAAGGCTGGGCGGGAACACAGATACGCAGTATTTT.

In its sample, this clone was seen once. In the same sample, other DNA sequences code for this CDR3. The chain recombines TRBV28 with TRBJ1-1, with D possibly matching TRBD1 (5 bases). V was pared by 2 bases and J by 8 bases, with 15 bases between. The CDR3 totals 14 residues. From germline, CDR1 is MDHEN and CDR2 SYDVKM. CDR3 nucleotides: TGTGCCAGCAGTTTAAGTGGGGGAAGAACCGAAGCTTTCTTT. This encodes CASSLSGGRTEAFF.

DNA of the CDR3: TGTGCCAGCAGCTTGTCTGGACAGGCCATCGGGCAAGAGACCCAGTACTTC. It is translated as CASSLSGQAIGQETQYF. This chain uses TRBV5-6 with TRBJ2-5; 7 bases are shared with TRBD1. The CDR3 runs 17 residues. V shed 1 base and J 2 bases; nucleotides not matched to a gene: 11. CDR1 is SGHDT and CDR2 is YYEEEE in the germline V gene.

The chain links TRBV10-3 to TRBJ1-2; D gene uncertain. CDR3 size: 16 residues. The germline gives CDR1 ENHRY, CDR2 SYGVKD. V lost 8 bases and J lost 6, with 25 bases in between. The CDR3 loop is CAIRGGSFLKSNGYTF. In DNA form, the CDR3 reads TGTGCCATCCGGGGTGGGAGTTTCCTGAAATCAAATGGCTACACCTTC.

DNA of the CDR3: TGCGCCAGCAGCTTACGACAGCCTGCAAGTTTTAATGAGCAGTTCTTC. The encoded protein is CASSLRQPASFNEQFF. This rearrangement joins TRBV5-1 to TRBJ2-1, with TRBD1 as a possible D gene (5 bases). The length of the CDR3 is 16 residues. Looked up from germline, CDR1 is SGHRS and CDR2 is YFSETQ. The V end was cut by 2 bases, the J end by 7 bases, with 19 bases between.

This chain joins TRBV6-2 or TRBV6-3 and TRBJ1-1, with no clear D. The CDR3 covers 13 residues. CDR1 is MNHEY, CDR2 SVGEGT, per germline. V was cut by 6 bases and J by 3 bases, with 11 bases left in between. The CDR3 coding sequence is TGTGCCAGCAGCCGGGTAGAGGACACTGAAGCTTTCTTT. It yields the protein CASSRVEDTEAFF.

Only a few counts were recorded for this clone. The V and J genes are TRBV6-6 and TRBJ2-5, with D maybe TRBD2 (5 bases). With 6 bases removed from V and 7 bases from J, the gap between germline ends came to 27 bases. The CDR3 consists of 17 residues. Germline CDR1 and CDR2: MNHNY and SVGAGI (reference sequence). The chain's CDR3 is CASSRKTSSSRAGTQYF. The CDR3 bases are TGTGCCAGCAGCCGAAAAACTTCTTCCTCCCGGGCGGGGACCCAGTACTTC.

The rearrangement joins TRBV7-2 to TRBJ2-7, with 7 bases matching TRBD1. V was clipped by 6 bases and J by 7 bases; unmatched bases: 24. Looked up from germline, CDR1 is SGHTA and CDR2 is FQGNSA. This CDR3 is 18 amino acids long. The CDR3 nucleotides read TGTGCCAGCAGTCGACAGGGTTCCCCTACGAAAACGCGTCCTGAGCAGTACTTC. It yields the protein CASSRQGSPTKTRPEQYF.

This rearrangement joins TRBV29-1 to TRBJ1-1; no definite D call. Germline CDR1 reads SQVTM; CDR2 reads ANQGSEA. Trimming cost V 3 bases and J 5 bases, with 13 bases left between them. This CDR3 is 13 amino acids long. CDR3 amino acids: CSVDEGVGTEAFF. Written as DNA, the CDR3 is TGCAGCGTTGATGAGGGAGTCGGAACTGAAGCTTTCTTT.

This clone has a handful of counts. The V and J genes are TRBV29-1 and TRBJ1-5; tentatively, D is TRBD1 (6 bases). Trimming removed 7 bases at V and 4 bases at J, with 14 bases between. From germline, CDR1 is SQVTM and CDR2 ANQGSEA. CDR3 length: 13 amino acids. In DNA, the CDR3 is TGCAGCGCCGCTCCGGGACAAAATCAGCCCCAGCATTTT. As protein: CSAAPGQNQPQHF.

The chain is built from TRBV5-1 and TRBJ2-3; 11 bases are a match to TRBD1. Looked up from germline, CDR1 is SGHRS and CDR2 is YFSETQ. The length of the CDR3 is 19 residues. Trimming cost V 5 bases and J 2 bases; bases outside gene matches: 16. The CDR3 region has the DNA TGCGCCAGCAGTCCCAAGGACAGGGGGCAAGCGCGTTACACAGATACGCAGTATTTT. This sequence encodes CASSPKDRGQARYTDTQYF. The whole variable domain, remainder taken from reference TRBV5-1 and TRBJ2-3, is KAGVTQTPRYLIKTRGQQVTLSCSPISGHRSVSWYQQTPGQGLQFLFEYFSETQRNKGNFPGRFSGRQFSNSRSEMNVSTLELGDSALYLCASSPKDRGQARYTDTQYFGPGTRLTVL.

The rearrangement links TRBV28 to TRBJ1-2; possibly TRBD1 for D (6 bases). The CDR3 is made up of 12 amino acids. Per the germline V gene, CDR1 is MDHEN and CDR2 is SYDVKM. Trimming pared 6 bases from V and 4 bases from J, leaving 9 bases between. CDR3 in amino acids: CASSRDIYGYTF. The DNA for the CDR3 is TGTGCCAGCAGCCGGGACATCTATGGCTACACCTTC.

V gene TRBV6-5 combines with J gene TRBJ1-4; unclear D gene. The germline CDR1 and CDR2 sequences are MNHEY and SVGAGI. This CDR3 has 15 amino acids. Deletions cut 0 bases from V and 8 bases from J, with 13 bases between. The CDR3 DNA sequence: TGTGCCAGCAGTTACTCGAGGGTCCGGAGCGAAAAACTGTTTTTT. Residues: CASSYSRVRSEKLFF.

V usage is TRBV7-2 and J usage is TRBJ2-5; 8 bases line up with TRBD1. The J segment lost 2 bases and the V segment lost 5 bases, leaving 7 bases of the junction unmatched. CDR3 size: 15 residues. Germline CDR1 reads SGHTA; CDR2 reads FQGNSA. The CDR3 spells CASSMHGTGQETQYF. In nucleotides, the CDR3 is TGTGCCAGCAGCATGCACGGGACAGGACAAGAGACCCAGTACTTC.

This chain joins TRBV5-1 and TRBJ1-6; D not resolved. In germline, CDR1 is SGHRS, CDR2 YFSETQ. The CDR3 is 16 residues long. With 0 bases removed from V and 0 bases from J, the gap between germline ends came to 7 bases. The DNA of the CDR3 is TGCGCCAGCAGCTTGGACCCGAGCTCCTATAATTCACCCCTCCACTTT. Protein sequence: CASSLDPSSYNSPLHF.

CDR3 bases: TGCGCCAGCAAGGGGGGGTTGAACACTGAAGCTTTCTTT. This sequence encodes CASKGGLNTEAFF. V is TRBV5-1 and J is TRBJ1-1; D is perhaps TRBD1 (6 bases). CDR1 and CDR2 from the germline V gene are SGHRS and YFSETQ. The CDR3 length is 13 residues. With 6 bases removed from V and 0 bases from J, the gap between germline ends came to 9 bases.

In this sample, this clone turned up a few times. CDR3 sequence (DNA): TGTGCCAGCAGTGAATCGATAGGGATACCTTATTCACCCCTCCACTTT. Translated, it gives CASSESIGIPYSPLHF. The chain recombines TRBV6-1 with TRBJ1-6, with D unclear. V lost 2 bases and J 8 bases, leaving 16 bases between the germline ends. Germline V gene lookup returns CDR1 MNHNS and CDR2 SASEGT. This CDR3 region has 16 residues.

The chain joins TRBV12-3 or TRBV12-4 to TRBJ1-2; D unclear. The CDR3 consists of 12 residues. Deletions cut 7 bases from V and 1 base from J, with 7 bases between. The chain's CDR3 is CASNPSNYGYTF. For the CDR3, the DNA is TGTGCCAGCAATCCGAGTAACTATGGCTACACCTTC.

This clone has more than one count but fewer than ten. The rearrangement joins TRBV6-5 to TRBJ2-6, with D unresolved. The CDR3 spans 13 residues. Germline V CDR1 and CDR2: MNHEY, SVGAGI. V was clipped by 10 bases and J by 1 base, with 8 bases between them. The DNA of the CDR3 is TGTGCCAACCTGTGGTCTGGGGCCAACGTCCTGACTTTC. Protein sequence: CANLWSGANVLTF.

This clone is a singleton in its sample. The chain combines TRBV19 with TRBJ1-1, with D possibly matching TRBD1 (5 bases). V was trimmed by 7 bases and J by 0 bases, leaving 12 bases between them. There are 14 residues in the CDR3. The germline V gene has CDR1 LNHDA and CDR2 SQIVND (reference sequence). CDR3 nucleotide sequence: TGTGCCAGTATGGGGGGGTACGTGAACACTGAAGCTTTCTTT. Its translation is CASMGGYVNTEAFF.